What follows describes a single T cell receptor beta chain. CDR3 length: 17 residues. Per the germline V gene, CDR1 is MGHDK and CDR2 is SYGVNS. V lost 2 bases to trimming and J lost 5 bases; unmatched junction nucleotides: 11. This sample was taken from a study of blood T cell repertoires in COVID-19. Whole-study context: PBMCs, B-cell-depleted T cells, or T cells provided the cDNA or gDNA that made up the material.

Original handling: From reference gene primer amplification, estimates of nucleated cell counts were derived. The repertoire was sequenced with immunoSEQ multiplex PCR; TCRdb's copy has only in-frame clones and lacks some. The D gene and trimming were derived from the DNA, and the V and J assignments and clone size from that table. The sample has hundreds of thousands of clones; about nine tenths are singletons. This sequence was found in a woman under 40 with active or convalescent COVID-19. V is TRBV25-1 and J is TRBJ2-1, with TRBD2 matching 8 bases. Sample: peripheral blood. The CDR3 coding sequence is TGTGCCAGCAGTGAACGGCGGGAGGTAGGATATAACAATGAGCAGTTCTTC. Translated, it gives CASSERREVGYNNEQFF.